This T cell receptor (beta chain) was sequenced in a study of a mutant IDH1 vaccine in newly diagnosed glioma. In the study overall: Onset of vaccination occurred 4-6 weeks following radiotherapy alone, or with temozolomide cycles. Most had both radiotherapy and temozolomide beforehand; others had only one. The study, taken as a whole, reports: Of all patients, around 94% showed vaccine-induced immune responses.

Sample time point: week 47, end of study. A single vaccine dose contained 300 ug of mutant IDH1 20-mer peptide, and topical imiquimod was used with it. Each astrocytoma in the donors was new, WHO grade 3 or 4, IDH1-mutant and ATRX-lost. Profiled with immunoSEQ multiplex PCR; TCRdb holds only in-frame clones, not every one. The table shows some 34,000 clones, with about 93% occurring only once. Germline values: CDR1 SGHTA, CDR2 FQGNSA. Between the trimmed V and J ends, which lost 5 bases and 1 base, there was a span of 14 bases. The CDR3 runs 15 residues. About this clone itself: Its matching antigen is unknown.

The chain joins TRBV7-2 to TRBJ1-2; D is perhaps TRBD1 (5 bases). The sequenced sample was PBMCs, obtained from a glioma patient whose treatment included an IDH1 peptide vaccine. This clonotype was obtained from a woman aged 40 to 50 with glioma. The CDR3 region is CASSEWDGFNYGYTF. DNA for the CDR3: TGTGCCAGCAGCGAATGGGACGGATTTAACTATGGCTACACCTTC.